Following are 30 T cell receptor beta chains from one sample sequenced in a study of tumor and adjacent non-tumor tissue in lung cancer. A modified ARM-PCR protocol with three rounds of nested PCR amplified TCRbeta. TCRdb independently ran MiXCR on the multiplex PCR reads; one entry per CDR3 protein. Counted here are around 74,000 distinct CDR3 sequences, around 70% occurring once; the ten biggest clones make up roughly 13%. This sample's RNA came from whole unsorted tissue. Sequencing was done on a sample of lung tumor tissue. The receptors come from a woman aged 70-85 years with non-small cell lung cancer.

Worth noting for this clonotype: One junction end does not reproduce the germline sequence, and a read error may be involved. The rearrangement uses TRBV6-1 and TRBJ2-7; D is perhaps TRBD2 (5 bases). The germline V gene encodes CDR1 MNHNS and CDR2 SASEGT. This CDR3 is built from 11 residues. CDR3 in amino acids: CVSGGYSDQYF. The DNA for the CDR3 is TGTGTCAGCGGCGGATACTCCGACCAGTACTTC.

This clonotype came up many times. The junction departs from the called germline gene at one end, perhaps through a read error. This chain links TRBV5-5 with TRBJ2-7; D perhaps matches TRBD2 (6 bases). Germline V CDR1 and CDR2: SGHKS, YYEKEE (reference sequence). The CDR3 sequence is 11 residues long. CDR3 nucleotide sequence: TGTGCCAGCAGCTTGGCCGGGGACTCTGACTTC. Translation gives CASSLAGDSDF.

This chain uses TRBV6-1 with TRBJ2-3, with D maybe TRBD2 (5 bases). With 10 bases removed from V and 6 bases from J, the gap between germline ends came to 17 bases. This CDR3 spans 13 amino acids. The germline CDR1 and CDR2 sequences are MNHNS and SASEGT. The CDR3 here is CATRPAADDTQYF. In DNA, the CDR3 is TGTGCCACACGACCAGCGGCGGATGATACGCAGTATTTT.

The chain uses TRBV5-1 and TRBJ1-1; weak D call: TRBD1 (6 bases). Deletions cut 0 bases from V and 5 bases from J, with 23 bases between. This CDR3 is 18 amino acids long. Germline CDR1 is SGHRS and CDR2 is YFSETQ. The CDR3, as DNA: TGCGCCAGCAGCTTGGTGTCGGGACACGGGGTCAGGGATACTGAAGCTTTCTTT. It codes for CASSLVSGHGVRDTEAFF.

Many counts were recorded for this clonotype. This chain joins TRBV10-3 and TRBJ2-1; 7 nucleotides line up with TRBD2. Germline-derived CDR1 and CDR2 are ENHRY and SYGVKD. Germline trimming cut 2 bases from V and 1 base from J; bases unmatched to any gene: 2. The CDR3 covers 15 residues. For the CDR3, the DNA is TGTGCCATCAGTGAGGGCGGGAGTTCCTACAATGAGCAGTTCTTC. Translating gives CAISEGGSSYNEQFF.

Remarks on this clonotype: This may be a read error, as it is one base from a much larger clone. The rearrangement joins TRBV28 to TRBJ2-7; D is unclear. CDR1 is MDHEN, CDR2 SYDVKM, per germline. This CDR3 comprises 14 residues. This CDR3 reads CSSSLGQWTYEQYF. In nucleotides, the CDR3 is TGTTCCAGCAGTTTAGGTCAATGGACCTACGAGCAGTACTTC.

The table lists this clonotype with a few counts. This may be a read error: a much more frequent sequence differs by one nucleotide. In nucleotides, the CDR3 is TGTGCCAACAGCATGGGACGCCATAGCTACGAGCAGTACTTC. It is translated as CANSMGRHSYEQYF. V usage is TRBV11-2 and J usage is TRBJ2-7; D possibly matches TRBD1 or TRBD2 (5 bases each). The CDR3 totals 14 residues. Looked up from germline, CDR1 is SGHAT and CDR2 is FQNNGV.

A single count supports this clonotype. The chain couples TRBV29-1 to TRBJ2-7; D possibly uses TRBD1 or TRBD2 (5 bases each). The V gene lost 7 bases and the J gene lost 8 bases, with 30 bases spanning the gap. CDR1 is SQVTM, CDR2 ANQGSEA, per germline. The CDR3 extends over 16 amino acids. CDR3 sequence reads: CSALSFPGTKEDKQYF. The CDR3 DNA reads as TGCAGCGCTCTTTCATTCCCCGGGACGAAGGAGGACAAGCAGTACTTC.

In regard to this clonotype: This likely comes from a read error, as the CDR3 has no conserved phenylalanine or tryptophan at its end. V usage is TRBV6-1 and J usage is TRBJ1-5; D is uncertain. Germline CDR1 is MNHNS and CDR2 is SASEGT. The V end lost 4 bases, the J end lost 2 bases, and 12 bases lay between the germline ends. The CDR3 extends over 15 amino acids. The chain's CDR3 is CASSVVLDRNQPQHL. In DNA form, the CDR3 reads TGTGCCAGCAGTGTTGTCTTAGATCGCAATCAGCCCCAGCATCTT.

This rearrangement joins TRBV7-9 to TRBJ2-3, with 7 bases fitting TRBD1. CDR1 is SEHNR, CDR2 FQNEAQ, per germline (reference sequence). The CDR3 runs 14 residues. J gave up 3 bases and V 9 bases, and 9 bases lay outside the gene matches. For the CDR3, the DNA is TGTGCCAGGAGCGACAGGGTCGGAACAGATACGCAGTATTTT. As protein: CARSDRVGTDTQYF.

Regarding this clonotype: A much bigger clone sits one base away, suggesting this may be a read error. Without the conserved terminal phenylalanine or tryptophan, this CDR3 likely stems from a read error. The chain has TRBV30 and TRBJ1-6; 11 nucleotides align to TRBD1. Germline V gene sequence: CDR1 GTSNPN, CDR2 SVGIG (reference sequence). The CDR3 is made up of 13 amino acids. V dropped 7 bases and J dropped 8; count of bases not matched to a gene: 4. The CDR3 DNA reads TGTGCCTTGGACAGGGGGCTTGATTCACCCCTCCACTAT. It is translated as CALDRGLDSPLHY.

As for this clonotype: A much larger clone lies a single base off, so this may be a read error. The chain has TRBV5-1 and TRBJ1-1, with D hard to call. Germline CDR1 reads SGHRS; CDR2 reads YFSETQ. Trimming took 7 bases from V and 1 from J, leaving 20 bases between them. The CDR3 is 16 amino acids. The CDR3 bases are TGCGCCAGCGGCATCGGAAACAAGGGTACGAACACTGAAGCTTTCTTT. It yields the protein CASGIGNKGTNTEAFF.

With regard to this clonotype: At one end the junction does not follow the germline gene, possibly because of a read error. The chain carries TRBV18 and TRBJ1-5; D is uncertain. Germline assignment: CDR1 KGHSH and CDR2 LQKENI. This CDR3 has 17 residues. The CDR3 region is CASTPVQLLYSIHPQHF. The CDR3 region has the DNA TGTGCCAGCACACCTGTACAACTGCTTTATAGCATTCATCCCCAGCATTTT.

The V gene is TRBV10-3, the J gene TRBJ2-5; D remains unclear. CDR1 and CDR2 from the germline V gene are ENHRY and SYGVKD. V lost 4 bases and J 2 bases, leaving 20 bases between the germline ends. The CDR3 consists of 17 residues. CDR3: CAISGSIDMVPQETQYF. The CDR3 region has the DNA TGTGCCATCAGTGGGTCGATAGATATGGTCCCACAAGAGACCCAGTACTTC.

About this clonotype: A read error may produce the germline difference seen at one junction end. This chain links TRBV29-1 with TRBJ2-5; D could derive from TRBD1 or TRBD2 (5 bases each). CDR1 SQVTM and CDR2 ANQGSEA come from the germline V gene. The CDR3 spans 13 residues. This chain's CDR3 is CSVELLVGETQYF. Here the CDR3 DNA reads TGCAGTGTTGAGCTACTAGTAGGGGAGACTCAGTACTTC.

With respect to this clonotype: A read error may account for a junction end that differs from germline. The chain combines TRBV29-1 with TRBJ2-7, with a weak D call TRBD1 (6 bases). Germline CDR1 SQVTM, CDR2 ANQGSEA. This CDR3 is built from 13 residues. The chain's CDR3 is CSVADSTPYEQYF. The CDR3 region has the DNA TGCAGTGTTGCGGACAGCACCCCCTACGAGCAGTACTTC.

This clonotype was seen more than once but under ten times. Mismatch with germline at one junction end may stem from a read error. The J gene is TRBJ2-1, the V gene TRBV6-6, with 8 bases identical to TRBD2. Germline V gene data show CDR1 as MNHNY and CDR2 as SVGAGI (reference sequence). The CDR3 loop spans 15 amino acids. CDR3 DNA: TGTGCTAGCAATCCACGGCTAGCGGGCAACAATGAGCAGTTCTTC. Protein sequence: CASNPRLAGNNEQFF.

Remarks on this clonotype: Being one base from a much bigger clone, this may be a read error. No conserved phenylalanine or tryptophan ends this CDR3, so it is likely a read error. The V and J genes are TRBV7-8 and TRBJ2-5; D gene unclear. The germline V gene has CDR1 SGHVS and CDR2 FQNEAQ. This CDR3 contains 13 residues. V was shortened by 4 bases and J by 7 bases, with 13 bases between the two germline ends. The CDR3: CASSYTAWGTQYL. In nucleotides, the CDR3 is TGTGCCAGCAGCTACACGGCCTGGGGGACCCAGTACCTC.

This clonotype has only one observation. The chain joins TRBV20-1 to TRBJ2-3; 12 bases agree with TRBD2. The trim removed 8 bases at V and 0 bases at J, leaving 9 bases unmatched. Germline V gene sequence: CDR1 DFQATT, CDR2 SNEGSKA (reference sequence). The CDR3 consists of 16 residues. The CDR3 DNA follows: TGCAGTACTTTCACTAGCGGGAGGTCGAGCACAGATACGCAGTATTTT. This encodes CSTFTSGRSSTDTQYF.

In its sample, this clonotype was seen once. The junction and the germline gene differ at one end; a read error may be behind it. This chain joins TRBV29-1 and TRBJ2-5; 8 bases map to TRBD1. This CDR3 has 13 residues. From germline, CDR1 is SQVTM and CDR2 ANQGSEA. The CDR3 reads CSVISGGGETQYF. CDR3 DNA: TGCAGCGTCATCTCAGGGGGCGGAGAGACACAGTACTTC. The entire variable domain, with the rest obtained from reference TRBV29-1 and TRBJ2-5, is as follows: SAVISQKPSRDICQRGTSLTIQCQVDSQVTMMFWYRQQPGQSLTLIATANQGSEATYESGFVIDKFPISRPNLTFSTLTVSNMSPEDSSIYLCSVISGGGETQYFGPGTRLLVL.

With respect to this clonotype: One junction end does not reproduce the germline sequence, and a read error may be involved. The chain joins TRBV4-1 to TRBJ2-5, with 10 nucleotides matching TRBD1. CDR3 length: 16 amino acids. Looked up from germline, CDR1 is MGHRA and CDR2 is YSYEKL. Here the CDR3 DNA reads TGCGCCAGGAGCCGGACTCCCCGGGACAGGGGAGAGACCCAGTACTTC. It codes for CARSRTPRDRGETQYF.

CDR3 loop: CASSVFSSGRAGELFF. In DNA form, the CDR3 reads TGCGCCAGCAGCGTCTTCTCTAGCGGGAGGGCCGGGGAGCTGTTTTTT. The chain employs TRBV5-1 and TRBJ2-2, with 12 bases fitting TRBD2. Germline V gene sequence: CDR1 SGHRS, CDR2 YFSETQ. V gave up 4 bases and J gave up 6 bases; unmatched junction bases: 7. The CDR3 length is 16 residues.

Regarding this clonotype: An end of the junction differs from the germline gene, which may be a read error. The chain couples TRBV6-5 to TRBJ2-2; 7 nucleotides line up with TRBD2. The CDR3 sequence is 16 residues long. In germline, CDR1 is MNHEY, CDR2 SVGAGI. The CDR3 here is CASSYWGGFSVGELLF. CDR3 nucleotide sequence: TGTGCCAGCAGTTACTGGGGGGGTTTTAGTGTCGGGGAGCTGTTATTT.

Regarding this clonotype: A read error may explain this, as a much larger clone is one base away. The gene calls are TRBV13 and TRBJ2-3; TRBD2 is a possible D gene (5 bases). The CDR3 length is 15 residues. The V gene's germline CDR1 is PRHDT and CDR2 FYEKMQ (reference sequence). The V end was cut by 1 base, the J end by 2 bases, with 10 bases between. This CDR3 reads CASSLASRTTDTQYF. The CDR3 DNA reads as TGTGCCAGCAGCTTAGCTAGCAGGACCACAGATACGCAGTATTTT.

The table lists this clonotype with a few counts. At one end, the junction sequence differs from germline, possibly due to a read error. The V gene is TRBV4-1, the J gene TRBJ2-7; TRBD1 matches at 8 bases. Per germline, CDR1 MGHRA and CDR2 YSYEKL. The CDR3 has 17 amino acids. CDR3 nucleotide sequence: TGCGCCAGCAGCCAACCGCAGGACAGGGATACGTCCTACAAGCAGTACTTC. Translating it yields CASSQPQDRDTSYKQYF.

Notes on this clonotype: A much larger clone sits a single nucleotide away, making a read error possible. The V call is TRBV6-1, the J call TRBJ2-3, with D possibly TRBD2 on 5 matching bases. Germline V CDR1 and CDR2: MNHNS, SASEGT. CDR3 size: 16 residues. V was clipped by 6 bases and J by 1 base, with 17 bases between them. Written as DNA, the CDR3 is TGTGCCAGCAGACTTGGACGGGGATGGGGCACAGATACGCAGTATTTT. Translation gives CASRLGRGWGTDTQYF.

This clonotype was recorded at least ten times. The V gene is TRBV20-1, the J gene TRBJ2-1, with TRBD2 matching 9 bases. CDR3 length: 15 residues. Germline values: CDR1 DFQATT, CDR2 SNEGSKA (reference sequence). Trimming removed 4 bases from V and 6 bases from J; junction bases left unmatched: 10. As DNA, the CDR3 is TGCAGTGCTACGGGACTAGCAGGCGGGGGCAATGAGCAGTTCTTC. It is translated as CSATGLAGGGNEQFF.

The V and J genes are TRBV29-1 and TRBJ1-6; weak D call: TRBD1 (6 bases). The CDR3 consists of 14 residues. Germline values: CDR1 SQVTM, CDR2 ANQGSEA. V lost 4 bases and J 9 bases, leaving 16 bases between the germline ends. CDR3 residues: CSVVERGPGSPLHF. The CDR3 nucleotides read TGCAGCGTTGTAGAGCGGGGGCCAGGTTCACCCCTCCACTTT. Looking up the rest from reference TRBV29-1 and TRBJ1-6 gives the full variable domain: SAVISQKPSRDICQRGTSLTIQCQVDSQVTMMFWYRQQPGQSLTLIATANQGSEATYESGFVIDKFPISRPNLTFSTLTVSNMSPEDSSIYLCSVVERGPGSPLHFGNGTRLTVT.

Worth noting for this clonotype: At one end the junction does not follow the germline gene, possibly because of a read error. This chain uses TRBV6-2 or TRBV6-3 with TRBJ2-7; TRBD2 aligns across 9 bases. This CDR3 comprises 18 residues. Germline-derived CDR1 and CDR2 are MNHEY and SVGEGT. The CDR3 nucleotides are TGCGCCAGGAGCCCGCCCAAGTGGCTAGCGGGAACCTCCTACGAGCAGTACTTC. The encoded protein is CARSPPKWLAGTSYEQYF.

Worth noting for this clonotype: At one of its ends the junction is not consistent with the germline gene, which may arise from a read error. The CDR3 protein is CRVESGTTDTQYF. The DNA of the CDR3 is TGTAGGGTTGAGAGCGGTACCACAGATACGCAGTATTTT. V usage is TRBV29-1 and J usage is TRBJ2-3; D is possibly TRBD2 (5 bases). Per germline, CDR1 SQVTM and CDR2 ANQGSEA. CDR3 length: 13 amino acids.